This T cell receptor (beta chain) was sequenced during a study of blood T cells in healthy people across ages. Findings and limits, study-wide: Naive CD4+ cells and diversity were both higher in long-lived donors than in aged donors.

V lost 3 bases, J lost 3 bases, and 9 bases stayed unmatched. The CDR3 covers 16 residues. Germline assignment: CDR1 SGHRS and CDR2 YFSETQ. With a J-beta primer mix and a sample-barcoded 5' primer, a second PCR ran about 7 to 11 cycles. TCRdb reanalysed the 5' RACE reads using MiXCR and keeps one entry per CDR3 protein. The sample includes some 700,000 distinct CDR3 sequences, more than 40% of them seen just once. This clonotype was seen a few times. What it binds is not known. Sequenced material: blood. The sequence was collected from a woman aged 60-75 years in good health. This rearrangement joins TRBV5-1 to TRBJ2-3; 8 bases align to TRBD1. In DNA form, the CDR3 reads TGCGCCAGCAGCTCCGGACAGGGCCTGGGGACAGATACGCAGTATTTT. Encoded protein: CASSSGQGLGTDTQYF.